This T cell receptor (beta chain) was identified during a study of blood T cell dynamics during melanoma immunotherapy. Noted time point: week 3, after first cycle of checkpoint inhibitor. Germline values: CDR1 SGHTA, CDR2 FQGNSA. The CDR3 covers 13 residues. Trimming removed 0 bases from V and 3 bases from J, with 6 bases in between. Sequencing was performed with immunoSEQ multiplex PCR; in TCRdb, only in-frame clones are kept and a portion is missing. The sample has about 11,000 clones; nearly 90% are singletons. This clonotype was obtained from a human donor with melanoma. V and J are TRBV7-2 and TRBJ2-7; weak D call: TRBD1 (5 bases). The sequencing here drew on blood, taken from a patient treated with checkpoint blockade. CDR3 sequence: CASSLAGDYEQYF. The CDR3 DNA sequence: TGTGCCAGCAGCTTAGCAGGGGACTACGAGCAGTACTTC.